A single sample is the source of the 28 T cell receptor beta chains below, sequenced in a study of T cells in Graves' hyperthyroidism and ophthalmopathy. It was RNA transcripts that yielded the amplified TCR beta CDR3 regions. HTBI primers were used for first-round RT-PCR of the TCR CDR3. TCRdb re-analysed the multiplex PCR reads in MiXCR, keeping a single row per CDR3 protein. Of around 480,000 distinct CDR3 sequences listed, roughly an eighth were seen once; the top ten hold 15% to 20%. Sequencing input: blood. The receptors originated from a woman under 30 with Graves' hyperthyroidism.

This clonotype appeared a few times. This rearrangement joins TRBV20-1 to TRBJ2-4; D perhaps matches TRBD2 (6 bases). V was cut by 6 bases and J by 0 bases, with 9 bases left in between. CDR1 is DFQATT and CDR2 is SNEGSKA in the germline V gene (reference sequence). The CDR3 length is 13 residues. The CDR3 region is CSARGLAKNIQYF. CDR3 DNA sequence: TGCAGTGCCCGGGGACTAGCCAAAAACATTCAGTACTTC.

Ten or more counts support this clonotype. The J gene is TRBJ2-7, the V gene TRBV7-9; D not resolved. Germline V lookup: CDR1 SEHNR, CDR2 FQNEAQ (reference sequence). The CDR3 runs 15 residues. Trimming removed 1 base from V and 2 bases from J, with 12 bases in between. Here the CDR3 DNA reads TGTGCCAGCAGCTTAGGGTCTGGCTTCACCTACGAGCAGTACTTC. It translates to CASSLGSGFTYEQYF.

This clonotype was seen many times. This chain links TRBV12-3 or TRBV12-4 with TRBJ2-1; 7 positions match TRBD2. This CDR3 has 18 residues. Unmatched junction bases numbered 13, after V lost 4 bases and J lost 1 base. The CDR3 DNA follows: TGTGCCAGCAGTTCATATGACGGGGGAGGGCCTTCCTACAATGAGCAGTTCTTC. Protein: CASSSYDGGGPSYNEQFF.

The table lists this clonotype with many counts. For the CDR3, the DNA is TGTGCCAGCAGTGCGGTTAAGACTGGGGCCCAAGAGACCCAGTACTTC. It encodes CASSAVKTGAQETQYF. This rearrangement joins TRBV6-1 to TRBJ2-5, with D tentatively TRBD1 (5 bases). The CDR3 contains 16 residues. Germline CDR1 MNHNS, CDR2 SASEGT. Trimming shortened V by 4 bases and J by 1 base, and 16 bases separated the two germline ends.

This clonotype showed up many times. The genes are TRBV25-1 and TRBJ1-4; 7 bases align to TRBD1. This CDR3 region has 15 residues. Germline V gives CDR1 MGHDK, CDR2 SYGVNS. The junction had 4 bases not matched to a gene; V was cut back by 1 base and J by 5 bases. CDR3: CASSESTGQNEKLFF. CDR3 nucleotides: TGTGCCAGCAGTGAATCGACAGGGCAAAATGAAAAACTGTTTTTT.

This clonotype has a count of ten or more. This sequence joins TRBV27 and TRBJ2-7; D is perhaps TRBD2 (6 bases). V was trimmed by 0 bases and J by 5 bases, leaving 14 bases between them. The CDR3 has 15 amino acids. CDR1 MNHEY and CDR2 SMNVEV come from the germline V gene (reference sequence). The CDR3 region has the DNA TGTGCCAGCAGTTTATCCCCCGGGAGACTCAACGAGCAGTACTTC. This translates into CASSLSPGRLNEQYF.

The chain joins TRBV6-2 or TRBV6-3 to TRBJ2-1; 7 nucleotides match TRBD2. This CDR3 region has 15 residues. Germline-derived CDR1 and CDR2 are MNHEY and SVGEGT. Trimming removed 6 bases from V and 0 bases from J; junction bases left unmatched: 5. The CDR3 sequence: CASSGRESSYNEQFF. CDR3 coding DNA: TGTGCCAGCAGCGGGCGGGAGAGCTCCTACAATGAGCAGTTCTTC.

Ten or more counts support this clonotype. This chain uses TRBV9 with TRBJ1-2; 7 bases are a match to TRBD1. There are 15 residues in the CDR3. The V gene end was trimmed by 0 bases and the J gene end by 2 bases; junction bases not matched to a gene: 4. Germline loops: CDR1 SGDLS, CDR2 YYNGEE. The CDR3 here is CASSVETGTNYGYTF. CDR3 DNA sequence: TGTGCCAGCAGCGTAGAGACAGGGACAAACTATGGCTACACCTTC. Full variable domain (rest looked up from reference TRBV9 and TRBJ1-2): DSGVTQTPKHLITATGQRVTLRCSPRSGDLSVYWYQQSLDQGLQFLIQYYNGEERAKGNILERFSAQQFPDLHSELNLSSLELGDSALYFCASSVETGTNYGYTFGSGTRLTVV.

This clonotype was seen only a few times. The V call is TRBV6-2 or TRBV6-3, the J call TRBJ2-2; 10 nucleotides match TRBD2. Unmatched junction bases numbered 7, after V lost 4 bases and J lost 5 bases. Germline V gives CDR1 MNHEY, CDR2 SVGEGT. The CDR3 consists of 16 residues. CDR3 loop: CASSFSGRRGTGELFF. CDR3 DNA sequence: TGTGCCAGCAGTTTTAGCGGGAGGAGGGGAACCGGGGAGCTGTTTTTT.

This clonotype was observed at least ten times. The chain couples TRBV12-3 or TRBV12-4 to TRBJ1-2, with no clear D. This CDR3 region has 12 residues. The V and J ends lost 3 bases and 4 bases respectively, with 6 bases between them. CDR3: CASSFQSYGYTF. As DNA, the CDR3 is TGTGCCAGCAGTTTCCAGTCCTATGGCTACACCTTC.

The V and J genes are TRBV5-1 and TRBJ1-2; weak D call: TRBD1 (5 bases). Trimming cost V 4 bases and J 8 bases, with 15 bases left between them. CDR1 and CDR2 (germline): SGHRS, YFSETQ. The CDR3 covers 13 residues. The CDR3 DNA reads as TGCGCCAGCAGCACCCTGTTGGAGGGGGGCTACACCTTC. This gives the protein CASSTLLEGGYTF. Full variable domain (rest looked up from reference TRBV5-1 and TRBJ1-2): KAGVTQTPRYLIKTRGQQVTLSCSPISGHRSVSWYQQTPGQGLQFLFEYFSETQRNKGNFPGRFSGRQFSNSRSEMNVSTLELGDSALYLCASSTLLEGGYTFGSGTRLTVV.

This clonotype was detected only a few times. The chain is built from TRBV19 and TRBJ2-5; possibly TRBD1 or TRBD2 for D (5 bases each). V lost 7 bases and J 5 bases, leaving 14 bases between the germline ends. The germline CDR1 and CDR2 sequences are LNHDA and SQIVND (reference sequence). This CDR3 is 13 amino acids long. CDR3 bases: TGTGCCAGTACAGGGCTAGCTCGGGAGACCCAGTACTTC. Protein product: CASTGLARETQYF.

The chain's CDR3 is CASSAWTGEDEKLFF. In DNA form, the CDR3 reads TGTGCCAGCAGCGCCTGGACAGGGGAGGACGAAAAACTGTTTTTT. The chain carries TRBV9 and TRBJ1-4; 9 bases align to TRBD1. Germline CDR1 is SGDLS and CDR2 is YYNGEE. This CDR3 has 15 amino acids. Unmatched junction bases numbered 8, after V lost 3 bases and J lost 8 bases.

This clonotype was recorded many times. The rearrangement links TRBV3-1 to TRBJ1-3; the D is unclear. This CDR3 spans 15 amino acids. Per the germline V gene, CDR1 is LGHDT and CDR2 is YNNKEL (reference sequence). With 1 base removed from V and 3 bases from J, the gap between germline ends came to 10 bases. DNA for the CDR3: TGTGCCAGCAGCCAAGGACAAATCAGTGGAAACACCATATATTTT. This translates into CASSQGQISGNTIYF.

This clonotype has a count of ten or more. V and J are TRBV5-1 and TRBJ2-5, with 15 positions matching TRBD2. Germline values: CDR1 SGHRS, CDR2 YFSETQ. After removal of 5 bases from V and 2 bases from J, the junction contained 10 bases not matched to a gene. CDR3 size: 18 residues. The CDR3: CASRGGTSGRPVQETQYF. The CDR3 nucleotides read TGCGCCAGCAGAGGCGGGACTAGCGGGAGGCCCGTACAAGAGACCCAGTACTTC.

CDR3 sequence reads: CASSVRTSGIVEQFF. The CDR3 nucleotides read TGTGCCAGCAGCGTGCGGACTAGCGGGATCGTTGAGCAGTTCTTC. The chain has TRBV9 and TRBJ2-1; TRBD2 matches 12 bases. Trimming removed 2 bases from V and 9 bases from J; junction bases left unmatched: 6. The CDR3 runs 15 residues. The V gene's germline CDR1 is SGDLS and CDR2 YYNGEE. The full variable domain, with the rest looked up from reference TRBV9 and TRBJ2-1, is DSGVTQTPKHLITATGQRVTLRCSPRSGDLSVYWYQQSLDQGLQFLIQYYNGEERAKGNILERFSAQQFPDLHSELNLSSLELGDSALYFCASSVRTSGIVEQFFGPGTRLTVL.

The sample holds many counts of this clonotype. The CDR3 region is CASSYSSVLRVGQPQHF. CDR3 coding DNA: TGTGCCAGCAGTTACTCGAGTGTTTTGAGGGTTGGGCAGCCCCAGCATTTT. The gene calls are TRBV6-5 and TRBJ1-5; D not certain. The CDR3 length is 17 residues. Between the trimmed V and J ends, which lost 0 bases and 7 bases, there was a span of 19 bases. CDR1 MNHEY and CDR2 SVGAGI come from the germline V gene.

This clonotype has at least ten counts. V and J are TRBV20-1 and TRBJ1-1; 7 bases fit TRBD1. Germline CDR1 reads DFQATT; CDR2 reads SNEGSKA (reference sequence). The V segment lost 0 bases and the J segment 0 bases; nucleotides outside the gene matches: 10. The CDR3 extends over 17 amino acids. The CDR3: CSARDPQGVELNTEAFF. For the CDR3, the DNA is TGCAGTGCTAGAGATCCCCAGGGGGTAGAATTGAACACTGAAGCTTTCTTT.

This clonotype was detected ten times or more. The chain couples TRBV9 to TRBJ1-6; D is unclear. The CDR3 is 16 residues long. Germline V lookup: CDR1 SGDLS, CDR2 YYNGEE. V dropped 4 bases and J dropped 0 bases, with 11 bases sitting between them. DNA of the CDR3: TGTGCCAGCAGCCCGACACGTACCTCCTATAATTCACCCCTCCACTTT. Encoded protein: CASSPTRTSYNSPLHF.

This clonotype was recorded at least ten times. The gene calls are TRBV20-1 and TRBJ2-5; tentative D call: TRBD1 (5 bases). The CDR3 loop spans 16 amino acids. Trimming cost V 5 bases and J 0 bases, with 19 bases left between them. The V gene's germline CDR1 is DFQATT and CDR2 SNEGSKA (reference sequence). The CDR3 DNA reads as TGCAGTGCTGGGGCTGGCGGCGGTCAGAACCAAGAGACCCAGTACTTC. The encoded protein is CSAGAGGGQNQETQYF.

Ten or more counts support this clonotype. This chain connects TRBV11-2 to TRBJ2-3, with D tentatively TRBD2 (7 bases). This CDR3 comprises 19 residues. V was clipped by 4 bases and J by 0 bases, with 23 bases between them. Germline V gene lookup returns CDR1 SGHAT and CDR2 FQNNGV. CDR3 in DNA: TGTGCCAGCAGCTACGGGGGGCTAGCGGAACAGACTAGCACAGATACGCAGTATTTT. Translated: CASSYGGLAEQTSTDTQYF.

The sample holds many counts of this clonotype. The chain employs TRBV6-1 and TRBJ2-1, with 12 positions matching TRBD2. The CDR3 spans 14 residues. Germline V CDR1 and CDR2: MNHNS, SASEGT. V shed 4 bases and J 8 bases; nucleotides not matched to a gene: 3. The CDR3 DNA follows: TGTGCCAGCAGTGGGACTAGCGGGAAATATGAGCAGTTCTTC. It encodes CASSGTSGKYEQFF.

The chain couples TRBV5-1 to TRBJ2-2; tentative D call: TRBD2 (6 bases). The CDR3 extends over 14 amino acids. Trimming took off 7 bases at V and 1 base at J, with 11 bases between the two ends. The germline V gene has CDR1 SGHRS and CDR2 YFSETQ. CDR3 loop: CASGGTVNTGELFF. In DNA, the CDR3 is TGCGCCAGCGGCGGGACGGTGAACACCGGGGAGCTGTTTTTT.

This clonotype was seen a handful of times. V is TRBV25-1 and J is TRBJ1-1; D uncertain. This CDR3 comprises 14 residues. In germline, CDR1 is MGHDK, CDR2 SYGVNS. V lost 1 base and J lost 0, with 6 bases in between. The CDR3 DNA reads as TGTGCCAGCAGTGAATTGGGAGTGAACACTGAAGCTTTCTTT. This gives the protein CASSELGVNTEAFF.

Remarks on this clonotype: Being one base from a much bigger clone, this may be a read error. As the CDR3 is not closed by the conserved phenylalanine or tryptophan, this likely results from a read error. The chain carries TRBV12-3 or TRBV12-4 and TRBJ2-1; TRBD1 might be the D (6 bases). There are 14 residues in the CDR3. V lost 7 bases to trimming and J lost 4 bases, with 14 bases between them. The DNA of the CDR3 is TGTGCCAGCACCCAAGGGGGTAATTACAATGAGCAGTTCCTC. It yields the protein CASTQGGNYNEQFL.

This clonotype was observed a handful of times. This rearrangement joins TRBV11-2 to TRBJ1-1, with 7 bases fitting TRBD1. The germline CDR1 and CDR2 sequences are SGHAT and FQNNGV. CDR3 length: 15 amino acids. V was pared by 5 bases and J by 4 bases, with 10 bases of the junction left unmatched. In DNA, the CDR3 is TGTGCCAGCAGCCTTTCAGGGGGTTGGGTCACTGAAGCTTTCTTT. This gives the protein CASSLSGGWVTEAFF.

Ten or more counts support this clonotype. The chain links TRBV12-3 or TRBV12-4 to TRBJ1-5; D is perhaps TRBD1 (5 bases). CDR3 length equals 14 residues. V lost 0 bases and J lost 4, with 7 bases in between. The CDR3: CASSLAGGNQPQHF. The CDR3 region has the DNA TGTGCCAGCAGTTTAGCCGGGGGAAATCAGCCCCAGCATTTT.

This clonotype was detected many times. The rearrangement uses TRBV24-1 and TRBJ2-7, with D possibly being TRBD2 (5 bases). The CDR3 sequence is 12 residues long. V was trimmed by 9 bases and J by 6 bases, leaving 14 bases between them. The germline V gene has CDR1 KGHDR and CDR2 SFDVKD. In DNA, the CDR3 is TGTGCCACCCGTGGTGTGGCGGGCGAGCAGTACTTC. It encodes CATRGVAGEQYF.